Below, 23 T cell receptor beta chains from the same sample are listed, as sequenced in a study of T cells in Graves' hyperthyroidism and ophthalmopathy. The investigators amplified TCR beta CDR3 regions from RNA transcripts. The study used the HTBI primer set for a first-round RT-PCR of the TCR CDR3. In TCRdb, the multiplex PCR reads were re-called with MiXCR into one record per CDR3 protein. The data show 500,000 to 800,000 distinct CDR3 sequences, about 15% seen once. Sequencing input: blood. The receptors here all came from a woman aged 45-65 years with Graves' ophthalmopathy.

This clonotype has only a few counts. This chain links TRBV28 with TRBJ1-2, with TRBD1 matching 10 bases. The J segment lost 4 bases and the V segment lost 10 bases, leaving 12 bases of the junction unmatched. CDR1 MDHEN and CDR2 SYDVKM come from the germline V gene. The CDR3 extends over 15 amino acids. CDR3 DNA sequence: TGTGCCACCCAGACAGGGGGCGACCCCGGCTATGGCTACACCTTC. Translated: CATQTGGDPGYGYTF.

This clonotype was seen ten or more times. The genes are TRBV7-2 and TRBJ2-5; 11 positions match TRBD2. V was pared by 6 bases and J by 5 bases, with 8 bases of the junction left unmatched. CDR1 is SGHTA, CDR2 FQGNSA, per germline. The CDR3 spans 15 residues. Here the CDR3 DNA reads TGTGCCAGCAGTGAAACTAGCGGGAGCTCTGAGACCCAGTACTTC. It encodes CASSETSGSSETQYF.

This clonotype appeared many times. The chain recombines TRBV30 with TRBJ1-1; D is undetermined. CDR3 size: 11 residues. Trimming shortened V by 0 bases and J by 6 bases, and 5 bases separated the two germline ends. Germline loops: CDR1 GTSNPN, CDR2 SVGIG (reference sequence). Here the CDR3 DNA reads TGTGCCTGGAGTGTCGGGGCTGAAGCTTTCTTT. It is translated as CAWSVGAEAFF.

This clonotype was seen at least ten times. This chain joins TRBV28 and TRBJ2-7; D gene unclear. Germline V gene lookup returns CDR1 MDHEN and CDR2 SYDVKM. CDR3 length: 11 amino acids. V gave up 5 bases and J gave up 4 bases, with 6 bases separating them. The CDR3 sequence is CASSTLYEQYF. The CDR3 bases are TGTGCCAGCAGTACCCTTTACGAGCAGTACTTC.

The chain is built from TRBV27 and TRBJ2-1; TRBD2 might be the D (7 bases). In germline, CDR1 is MNHEY, CDR2 SMNVEV (reference sequence). The CDR3 has 15 amino acids. Between the trimmed V and J ends, which lost 5 bases and 3 bases, there was a span of 14 bases. For the CDR3, the DNA is TGTGCCAGCAGTCAGGGGACTAACATCTACAATGAGCAGTTCTTC. Its protein product is CASSQGTNIYNEQFF.

This clonotype was counted between two and nine times. The chain is built from TRBV2 and TRBJ2-4; D is unresolved. V lost 6 bases to trimming and J lost 4 bases, with 4 bases between them. The CDR3 has 11 residues. The germline V gene has CDR1 SNHLY and CDR2 FYNNEI. The CDR3 DNA sequence: TGTGCCAGCAGGGGGAAAAACATTCAGTACTTC. It encodes CASRGKNIQYF.

The sample holds many counts of this clonotype. The rearrangement uses TRBV6-2 or TRBV6-3 and TRBJ1-5; a possible D gene is TRBD1 (5 bases). This CDR3 spans 14 amino acids. Per germline, CDR1 MNHEY and CDR2 SVGEGT. V lost 7 bases, J lost 7 bases, and 17 bases lay in between. CDR3 sequence reads: CASTRPGPTQPQHF. The DNA of the CDR3 is TGTGCCAGCACCCGCCCGGGGCCGACGCAGCCCCAGCATTTT.

This clonotype was observed at least ten times. The genes are TRBV20-1 and TRBJ2-5, with 11 bases identical to TRBD2. Trimming at V came to 5 bases and at J to 2 bases, leaving 7 bases not matched to a gene. This CDR3 contains 15 residues. Germline CDR1 DFQATT, CDR2 SNEGSKA (reference sequence). The CDR3 DNA reads as TGCAGTGCTGGAGCTAGCGGGAGGCTTCAAGAGACCCAGTACTTC. Translating gives CSAGASGRLQETQYF.

The chain combines TRBV3-1 with TRBJ1-4; the D gene is possibly TRBD1 (5 bases). Germline CDR1 is LGHDT and CDR2 is YNNKEL (reference sequence). Trimming cost V 4 bases and J 7 bases, with 13 bases left between them. The CDR3 runs 14 residues. The CDR3 here is CASSLREVSEKLFF. The CDR3 DNA is TGTGCCAGCAGCCTCAGGGAAGTGAGTGAAAAACTGTTTTTT.

This clonotype was counted ten times or more. The V call is TRBV6-1, the J call TRBJ2-7, with TRBD2 matching 11 bases. V lost 7 bases, J lost 1 base, and 3 bases stayed unmatched. Germline lookup yields CDR1 MNHNS and CDR2 SASEGT. The CDR3 consists of 14 residues. The CDR3 reads CASIGTSGSYEQYF. Written as DNA, the CDR3 is TGTGCCAGCATCGGGACTAGCGGTTCCTACGAGCAGTACTTC.

This clonotype was recorded many times. The chain has TRBV7-9 and TRBJ2-7, with D unclear. The CDR3 length is 14 residues. CDR1 is SEHNR, CDR2 FQNEAQ, per germline (reference sequence). Trimming left V 1 base short and J 3 bases short, with 10 bases between. CDR3 nucleotides: TGTGCCAGCAGCTTAGATGGCATCAGCTACGAGCAGTACTTC. As protein: CASSLDGISYEQYF.

This clonotype was counted only a few times. The chain combines TRBV6-1 with TRBJ2-2, with 7 nucleotides matching TRBD1. Germline CDR1 MNHNS, CDR2 SASEGT. Trimming cost V 6 bases and J 1 base; bases outside gene matches: 5. The CDR3 covers 15 residues. CDR3 coding DNA: TGTGCCAGCAGACCCGGGACAGAGAACACCGGGGAGCTGTTTTTT. Translated, it gives CASRPGTENTGELFF.

This clonotype was detected ten times or more. The DNA for the CDR3 is TGCGCCAGCAGCCAGGGCTATTTCACCTACGAGCAGTACTTC. The encoded protein is CASSQGYFTYEQYF. V is TRBV5-1 and J is TRBJ2-7; maybe TRBD1 (5 bases). Germline CDR1 is SGHRS and CDR2 is YFSETQ. V was shortened by 4 bases and J by 2 bases, with 13 bases between the two germline ends. The CDR3 sequence is 14 residues long.

V and J are TRBV4-3 and TRBJ1-2, with 8 positions matching TRBD1. From germline, CDR1 is LGHNA and CDR2 YSLEER. This CDR3 is 14 amino acids long. With V trimmed by 5 bases and J by 8 bases, 10 bases remained unmatched. This CDR3 is CASSGRTGKRGYTF. The DNA for the CDR3 is TGCGCCAGCAGCGGACGGACAGGGAAAAGAGGCTACACCTTC.

The rearrangement uses TRBV6-1 and TRBJ2-1; tentative D call: TRBD1 (6 bases). CDR1 and CDR2 (germline): MNHNS, SASEGT. This CDR3 is 15 amino acids long. V was trimmed by 2 bases and J by 9 bases, leaving 17 bases between them. Here the CDR3 reads CASSEISTTGLEQFF. Here the CDR3 DNA reads TGTGCCAGCAGTGAAATTTCCACGACAGGCCTTGAGCAGTTCTTC.

The table lists this clonotype with many counts. The chain carries TRBV11-2 and TRBJ2-5; tentative D call: TRBD1 (6 bases). This CDR3 comprises 15 residues. Germline loops: CDR1 SGHAT, CDR2 FQNNGV. Trimming shortened V by 1 base and J by 2 bases, and 11 bases separated the two germline ends. CDR3 protein: CASSLADGQQETQYF. CDR3 DNA sequence: TGTGCCAGCAGCTTAGCCGATGGACAGCAAGAGACCCAGTACTTC.

This clonotype appeared many times. The chain combines TRBV9 with TRBJ2-3; TRBD2 matches 7 bases. The ends lost 3 bases at V and 2 bases at J; junction bases unmatched: 12. The CDR3 covers 17 residues. Germline assignment: CDR1 SGDLS and CDR2 YYNGEE. The CDR3 coding sequence is TGTGCCAGCAGCGAACCCCCTGTGGGACTACCCACAGATACGCAGTATTTT. This encodes CASSEPPVGLPTDTQYF.

CDR3 coding DNA: TGTGCCAGCAGCTTACCGACTAGCGGGGGGCTGGGGGCCCAGTACTTC. It translates to CASSLPTSGGLGAQYF. The chain is built from TRBV7-2 and TRBJ2-5; 13 bases are shared with TRBD2. In germline, CDR1 is SGHTA, CDR2 FQGNSA. Germline trimming cut 2 bases from V and 9 bases from J; bases unmatched to any gene: 9. The CDR3 spans 16 residues. Looking up the rest from reference TRBV7-2 and TRBJ2-5 gives the full variable domain: GAGVSQSPSNKVTEKGKDVELRCDPISGHTALYWYRQSLGQGLEFLIYFQGNSAPDKSGLPSDRFSAERTGGSVSTLTIQRTQQEDSAVYLCASSLPTSGGLGAQYFGPGTRLLVL.

The chain links TRBV6-1 to TRBJ2-6; D is unresolved. This CDR3 contains 16 residues. Trimming took off 3 bases at V and 5 bases at J, with 14 bases between the two ends. Germline loops: CDR1 MNHNS, CDR2 SASEGT. CDR3 region: CASSEGRTLWANVLTF. CDR3 nucleotide sequence: TGTGCCAGCAGTGAGGGTAGGACCCTCTGGGCCAACGTCCTGACTTTC.

The V gene is TRBV6-1, the J gene TRBJ2-5; D might be TRBD1 or TRBD2, each matching 5 bases. Trimming took off 6 bases at V and 2 bases at J, with 19 bases between the two ends. The CDR3 runs 16 residues. Germline V gene data show CDR1 as MNHNS and CDR2 as SASEGT. CDR3 coding DNA: TGTGCCAGCAGCCTCGTGGGGACCGGGACGCAAGAGACCCAGTACTTC. It is translated as CASSLVGTGTQETQYF.

This clonotype was seen a handful of times. This chain connects TRBV27 to TRBJ2-7; 8 nucleotides line up with TRBD1. The ends lost 8 bases at V and 6 bases at J; junction bases unmatched: 6. Germline lookup yields CDR1 MNHEY and CDR2 SMNVEV (reference sequence). This CDR3 has 12 residues. Written as DNA, the CDR3 is TGTGCCAGCCAGGACAGGGCTGGCGAGCAGTACTTC. Its translation: CASQDRAGEQYF.

The chain carries TRBV20-1 and TRBJ2-3, with TRBD2 as a possible D gene (5 bases). The CDR3 spans 12 residues. The V gene lost 6 bases and the J gene lost 4 bases, with 11 bases spanning the gap. CDR1 and CDR2 (germline): DFQATT, SNEGSKA (reference sequence). CDR3: CSAAISADTQYF. The CDR3 coding sequence is TGCAGTGCGGCAATTAGCGCAGATACGCAGTATTTT.

With regard to this clonotype: Sequence at one end of the junction differs from germline and may be a read error. The chain couples TRBV12-3 or TRBV12-4 to TRBJ2-6, with 9 bases identical to TRBD2. The CDR3 runs to 17 residues. The CDR3 coding sequence is TGTGCCAGCAGTTTAAGGGTAGCGGGAGCTGGGGCCAACGCCCTGACTTTC. Protein: CASSLRVAGAGANALTF.